The 10 T cell receptor beta chains below all came from one sample that was sequenced in a study of T cells in Graves' hyperthyroidism and ophthalmopathy. Amplified TCR beta CDR3 regions came from RNA transcripts. The TCR CDR3 was amplified in a first-round RT-PCR using the HTBI primer set. TCRdb reprocessed the multiplex PCR reads with MiXCR, giving one entry per CDR3 protein. The table lists around 500,000 distinct CDR3 sequences, over 13% of them singletons, with around a sixth in the top ten. The source material was blood. The receptors were sampled from a young woman with Graves' hyperthyroidism.

This clonotype was picked up many times. The V gene is TRBV20-1, the J gene TRBJ2-5; D is perhaps TRBD1 or TRBD2 (5 bases each). The CDR3 consists of 13 residues. Germline V gene lookup returns CDR1 DFQATT and CDR2 SNEGSKA (reference sequence). Trimming stripped 6 bases from V and 5 bases from J, with 16 bases between. This CDR3 reads CSALLGGGETQYF. The CDR3 bases are TGCAGTGCATTGCTTGGGGGTGGGGAGACCCAGTACTTC.

In this sample, this clonotype turned up many times. V gene TRBV20-1 combines with J gene TRBJ2-7; tentatively, D is TRBD1 or TRBD2 (7 bases each). CDR1 and CDR2 from the germline V gene are DFQATT and SNEGSKA (reference sequence). The ends were cut back, 0 bases at V and 3 bases at J, with 12 bases in the middle. This CDR3 has 14 amino acids. The CDR3 region is CSARDPRGGYEQYF. The CDR3 nucleotides read TGCAGTGCTAGAGATCCCAGGGGGGGCTACGAGCAGTACTTC.

This clonotype occurred many times. The gene calls are TRBV6-1 and TRBJ1-2; D call uncertain. The CDR3 is 12 amino acids. CDR1 is MNHNS, CDR2 SASEGT, per germline. The germline V and J ends were trimmed by 6 bases and 4 bases, with 9 bases remaining between them. The CDR3 is CASRERVYGYTF. For the CDR3, the DNA is TGTGCCAGCAGGGAGAGGGTCTATGGCTACACCTTC.

The sample holds many counts of this clonotype. The chain has TRBV27 and TRBJ2-3; 9 bases align to TRBD1. Germline V gene lookup returns CDR1 MNHEY and CDR2 SMNVEV (reference sequence). The trim removed 3 bases at V and 6 bases at J, leaving 13 bases unmatched. This CDR3 is 17 amino acids long. This CDR3 is CASSFRDPGQGLDTQYF. In DNA form, the CDR3 reads TGTGCCAGCAGTTTTCGTGACCCCGGACAGGGGCTGGATACGCAGTATTTT.

This clonotype was observed at least ten times. V gene TRBV27 combines with J gene TRBJ2-3; TRBD2 agrees at 9 bases. Germline trimming cut 10 bases from V and 0 bases from J; bases unmatched to any gene: 8. Germline lookup yields CDR1 MNHEY and CDR2 SMNVEV (reference sequence). This CDR3 is 15 amino acids long. In DNA, the CDR3 is TGTGCCACCGCGGGACTAGCACTAAGCACAGATACGCAGTATTTT. Encoded protein: CATAGLALSTDTQYF.

This rearrangement joins TRBV6-2 or TRBV6-3 to TRBJ2-2; TRBD2 agrees at 10 bases. CDR1 is MNHEY and CDR2 is SVGEGT in the germline V gene. V dropped 7 bases and J dropped 6; count of bases not matched to a gene: 8. This CDR3 is built from 15 residues. As DNA, the CDR3 is TGTGCCAGCAAACCACTAGCGGGAAGACCCGGGGAGCTGTTTTTT. Encoded protein: CASKPLAGRPGELFF.

This clonotype was recorded at least ten times. The V gene is TRBV28, the J gene TRBJ1-4; the match to TRBD1 covers 9 bases. The CDR3 extends over 15 amino acids. V lost 5 bases and J lost 4; bases outside the gene matches: 5. In germline, CDR1 is MDHEN, CDR2 SYDVKM. The CDR3 region has the DNA TGTGCCAGCAGTCGGGACAGGGCACTTAATGAAAAACTGTTTTTT. Protein sequence: CASSRDRALNEKLFF.

This chain connects TRBV12-3 or TRBV12-4 to TRBJ1-6, with D maybe TRBD1 (6 bases). V lost 2 bases to trimming and J lost 7 bases, with 9 bases between them. CDR3 length: 14 amino acids. Here the CDR3 DNA reads TGTGCCAGCAGTTTAAGGGGGATGAATTCACCCCTCCACTTT. Its protein is CASSLRGMNSPLHF.

This clonotype showed up just a few times. The V gene is TRBV10-3, the J gene TRBJ2-2; 12 bases are a match to TRBD2. From germline, CDR1 is ENHRY and CDR2 SYGVKD. The CDR3 runs to 17 residues. The J segment lost 7 bases and the V segment lost 3 bases, leaving 9 bases of the junction unmatched. As DNA, the CDR3 is TGTGCCATCAGTGACCCCGAGACTAGCGGGAGTCACGGGGAGCTGTTTTTT. Protein product: CAISDPETSGSHGELFF.

This clonotype came up many times. This chain joins TRBV27 and TRBJ1-1; weak D call: TRBD1 (6 bases). This CDR3 has 15 residues. Per germline, CDR1 MNHEY and CDR2 SMNVEV (reference sequence). The ends were cut back, 6 bases at V and 5 bases at J, with 19 bases in the middle. DNA for the CDR3: TGTGCCAGCAGACACCGGACAGAAAGATTTACTGAAGCTTTCTTT. Residues: CASRHRTERFTEAFF.